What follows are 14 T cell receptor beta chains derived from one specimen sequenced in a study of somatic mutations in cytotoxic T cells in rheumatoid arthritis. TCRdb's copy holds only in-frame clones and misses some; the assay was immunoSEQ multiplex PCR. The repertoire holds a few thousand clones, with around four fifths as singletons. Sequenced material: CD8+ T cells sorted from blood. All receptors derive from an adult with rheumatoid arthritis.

The CDR3 region has the DNA TGTGCCAGCAGCTTCCAGACAGGGAGATTCGGAGATACGCAGTATTTT. This encodes CASSFQTGRFGDTQYF. The chain has TRBV6-6 and TRBJ2-3; the match to TRBD1 covers 7 bases. Germline CDR1 is MNHNY and CDR2 is SVGAGI (reference sequence). CDR3 length: 16 residues. V shed 6 bases, J shed 5 bases, and the junction held 14 bases outside the gene matches.

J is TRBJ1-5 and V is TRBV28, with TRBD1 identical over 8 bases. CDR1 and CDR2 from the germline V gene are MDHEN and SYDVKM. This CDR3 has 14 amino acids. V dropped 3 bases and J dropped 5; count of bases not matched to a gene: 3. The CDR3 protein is CASSLGTGHQPQHF. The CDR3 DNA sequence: TGTGCCAGCAGTTTGGGGACAGGTCATCAGCCCCAGCATTTT.

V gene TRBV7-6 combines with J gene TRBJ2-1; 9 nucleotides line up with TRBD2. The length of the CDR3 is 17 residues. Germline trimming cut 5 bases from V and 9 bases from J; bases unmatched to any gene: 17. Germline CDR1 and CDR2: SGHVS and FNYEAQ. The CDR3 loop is CASSLFEAPRGGGEQFF. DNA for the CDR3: TGTGCCAGCAGCCTTTTCGAGGCCCCGCGGGGGGGCGGTGAGCAGTTCTTC.

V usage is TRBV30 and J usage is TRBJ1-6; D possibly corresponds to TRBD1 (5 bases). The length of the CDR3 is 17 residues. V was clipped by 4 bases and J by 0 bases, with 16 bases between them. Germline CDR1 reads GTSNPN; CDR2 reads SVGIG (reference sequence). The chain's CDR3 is CAWIPGTAFSYNSPLHF. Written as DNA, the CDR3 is TGTGCCTGGATCCCAGGGACCGCCTTCTCCTATAATTCACCCCTCCACTTT.

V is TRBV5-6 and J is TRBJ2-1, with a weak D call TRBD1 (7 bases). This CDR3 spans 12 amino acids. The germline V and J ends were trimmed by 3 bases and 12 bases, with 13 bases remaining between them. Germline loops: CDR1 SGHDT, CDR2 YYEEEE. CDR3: CASSWGDRRQFF. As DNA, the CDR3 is TGTGCCAGCAGCTGGGGGGACAGAAGGCAGTTCTTC.

The CDR3 nucleotides are TGTGCCAGCAGTCCAATTCTAGCGGGGGGGCAAGAGACCCAGTACTTC. Encoded protein: CASSPILAGGQETQYF. The genes are TRBV27 and TRBJ2-5; TRBD2 matches at 12 bases. The CDR3 consists of 16 residues. The germline gives CDR1 MNHEY, CDR2 SMNVEV (reference sequence). The junction had 6 bases not matched to a gene; V was cut back by 5 bases and J by 2 bases.

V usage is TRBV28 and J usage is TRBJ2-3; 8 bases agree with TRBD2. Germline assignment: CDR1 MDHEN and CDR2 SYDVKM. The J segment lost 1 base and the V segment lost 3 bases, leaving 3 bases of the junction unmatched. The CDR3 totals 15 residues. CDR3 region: CASSLILAGTDTQYF. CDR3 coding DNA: TGTGCCAGCAGTTTGATACTAGCGGGCACAGATACGCAGTATTTT.

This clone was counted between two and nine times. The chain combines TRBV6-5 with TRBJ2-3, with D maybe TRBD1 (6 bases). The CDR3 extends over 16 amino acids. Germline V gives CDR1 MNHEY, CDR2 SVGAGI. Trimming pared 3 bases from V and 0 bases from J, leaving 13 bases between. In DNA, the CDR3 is TGTGCCAGCAGTTATGGGGCAGGGGAAAGCACAGATACGCAGTATTTT. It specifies CASSYGAGESTDTQYF.

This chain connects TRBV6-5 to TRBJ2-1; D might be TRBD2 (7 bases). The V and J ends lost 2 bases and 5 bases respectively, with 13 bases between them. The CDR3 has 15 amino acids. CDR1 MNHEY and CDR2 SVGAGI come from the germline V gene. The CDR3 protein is CASSYTGRADNEQFF. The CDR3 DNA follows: TGTGCCAGCAGTTACACAGGGAGGGCCGACAATGAGCAGTTCTTC.

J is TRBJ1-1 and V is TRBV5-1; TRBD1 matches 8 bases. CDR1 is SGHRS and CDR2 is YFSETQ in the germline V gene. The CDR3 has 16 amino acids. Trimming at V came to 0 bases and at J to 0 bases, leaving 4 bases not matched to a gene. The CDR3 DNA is TGCGCCAGCAGCTTGGTAGCAGGGGGCATGAACACTGAAGCTTTCTTT. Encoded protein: CASSLVAGGMNTEAFF.

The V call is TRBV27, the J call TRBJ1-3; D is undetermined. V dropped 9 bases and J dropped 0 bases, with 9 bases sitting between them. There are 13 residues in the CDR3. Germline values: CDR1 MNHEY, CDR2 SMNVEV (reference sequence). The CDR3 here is CASGSFSGNTIYF. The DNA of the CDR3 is TGTGCCAGTGGGTCTTTCTCTGGAAACACCATATATTTT.

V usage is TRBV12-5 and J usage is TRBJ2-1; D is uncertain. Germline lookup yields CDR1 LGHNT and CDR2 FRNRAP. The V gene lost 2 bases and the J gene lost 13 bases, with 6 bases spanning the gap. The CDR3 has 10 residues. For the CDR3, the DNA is TGTGCTAGTGGTTTGCCTCATCAGTTCTTC. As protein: CASGLPHQFF.

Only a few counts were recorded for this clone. The CDR3 spells CASSPGQGAYEQYF. In DNA, the CDR3 is TGCGCCAGCAGCCCCGGACAGGGAGCCTACGAGCAGTACTTC. This chain joins TRBV4-1 and TRBJ2-7, with 8 bases identical to TRBD1. The CDR3 runs 14 residues. In germline, CDR1 is MGHRA, CDR2 YSYEKL. V trimming: 4 bases; J trimming: 2 bases; junction bases outside the gene matches: 4.

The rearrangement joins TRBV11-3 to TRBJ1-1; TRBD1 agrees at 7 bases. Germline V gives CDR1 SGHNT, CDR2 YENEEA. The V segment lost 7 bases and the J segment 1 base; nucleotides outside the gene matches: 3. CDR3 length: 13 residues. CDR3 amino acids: CASKGAGNTEAFF. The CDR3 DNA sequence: TGTGCCAGCAAGGGGGCGGGGAACACTGAAGCTTTCTTT.